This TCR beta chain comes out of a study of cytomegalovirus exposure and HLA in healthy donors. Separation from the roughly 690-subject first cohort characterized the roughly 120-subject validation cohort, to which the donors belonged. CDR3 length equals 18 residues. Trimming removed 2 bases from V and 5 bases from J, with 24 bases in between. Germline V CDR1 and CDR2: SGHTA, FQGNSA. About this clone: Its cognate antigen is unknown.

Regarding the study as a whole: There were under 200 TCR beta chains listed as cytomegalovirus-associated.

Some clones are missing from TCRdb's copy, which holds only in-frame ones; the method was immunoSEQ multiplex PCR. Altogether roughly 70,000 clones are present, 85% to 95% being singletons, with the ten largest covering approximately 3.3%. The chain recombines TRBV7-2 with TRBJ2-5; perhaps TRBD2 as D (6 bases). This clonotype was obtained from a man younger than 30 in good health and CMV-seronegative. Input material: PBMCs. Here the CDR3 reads CASSLRGLRRAGGETQYF. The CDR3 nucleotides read TGTGCCAGCAGCTTACGGGGCCTAAGGAGGGCTGGGGGGGAGACCCAGTACTTC.